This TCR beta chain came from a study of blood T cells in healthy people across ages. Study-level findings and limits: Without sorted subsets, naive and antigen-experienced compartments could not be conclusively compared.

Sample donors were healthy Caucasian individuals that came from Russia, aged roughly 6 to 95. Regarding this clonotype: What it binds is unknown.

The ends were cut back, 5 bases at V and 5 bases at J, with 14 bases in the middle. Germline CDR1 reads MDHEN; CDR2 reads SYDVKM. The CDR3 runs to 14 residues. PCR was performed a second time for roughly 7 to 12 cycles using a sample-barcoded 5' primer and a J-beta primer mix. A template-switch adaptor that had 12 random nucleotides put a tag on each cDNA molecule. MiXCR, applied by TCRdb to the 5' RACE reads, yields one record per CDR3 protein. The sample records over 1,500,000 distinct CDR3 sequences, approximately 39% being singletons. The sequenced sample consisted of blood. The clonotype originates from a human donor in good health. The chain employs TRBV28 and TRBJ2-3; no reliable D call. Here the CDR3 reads CASSHRHGLDTQYF. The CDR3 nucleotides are TGTGCCAGCAGTCATCGACATGGGCTAGATACGCAGTATTTT. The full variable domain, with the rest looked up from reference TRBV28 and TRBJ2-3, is DVKVTQSSRYLVKRTGEKVFLECVQDMDHENMFWYRQDPGLGLRLIYFSYDVKMKEKGDIPEGYSVSREKKERFSLILESASTNQTSMYLCASSHRHGLDTQYFGPGTRLTVL.